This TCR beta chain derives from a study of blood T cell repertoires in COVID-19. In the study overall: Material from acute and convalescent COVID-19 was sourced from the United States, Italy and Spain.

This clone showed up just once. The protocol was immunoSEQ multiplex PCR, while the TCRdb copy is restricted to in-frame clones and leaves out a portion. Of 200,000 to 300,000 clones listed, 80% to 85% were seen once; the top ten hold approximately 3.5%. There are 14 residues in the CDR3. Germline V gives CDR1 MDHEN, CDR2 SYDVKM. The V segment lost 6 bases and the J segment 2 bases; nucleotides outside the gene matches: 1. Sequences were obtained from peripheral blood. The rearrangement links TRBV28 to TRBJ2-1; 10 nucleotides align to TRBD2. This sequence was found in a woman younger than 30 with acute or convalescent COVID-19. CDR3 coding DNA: TGTGCCAGCAGGGGACTAGCGCCCTACAATGAGCAGTTCTTC. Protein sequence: CASRGLAPYNEQFF.